This T cell receptor beta chain is drawn from a study of T cells in localized non-small cell lung cancer. About this clone: Its antigen is unknown.

Sequencing used immunoSEQ multiplex PCR; TCRdb keeps in-frame clones, though not all of them. The data hold 30,000 to 35,000 clones, with 88% observed a single time. Study observations and caveats: Uninvolved adjacent lung showed higher T cell clonality than tumor. Since sequencing was restricted to only one region of the tumor, intratumor heterogeneity remains a possibility.

Germline CDR1 and CDR2: MNHNS and SASEGT. This CDR3 comprises 15 residues. The germline V and J ends were trimmed by 2 bases and 4 bases, with 15 bases remaining between them. Material: peripheral blood, obtained before any cancer treatment. The receptor comes from a woman between 35 and 70 years old with stage I lung adenocarcinoma. The chain is built from TRBV6-1 and TRBJ2-7; tentatively, D is TRBD1 (7 bases). The CDR3 reads CASSEKRQGGYEQYF. The CDR3 DNA reads TGTGCCAGCAGTGAAAAGAGACAGGGAGGATACGAGCAGTACTTC.